These 24 T cell receptor beta chains were all obtained from the same sample, sequenced in a study of T cell responses to AZD1222 COVID-19 vaccine (dated by TCRdb to 2020 to 2023). According to the study, the label for this sample's time point signals: about 28 days (+/-7) after the second vaccine dose. Receptors were amplified or captured by the immunoSEQ multiplex PCR assay. This immuneACCESS table, as held by TCRdb, lists in-frame sequences with V and J called but not all clones. Of the missing ones, under half trace to an unresolved V gene in checked studies; the others have no known cause. This sample gives more than 75,000 clones in total; almost 90% of them show up just once. The ten largest clones capture 6.9% of the sample. The sample consisted of peripheral blood, taken 28 days after the second AZD1222 dose. These receptors were obtained from an adult who received the AZD1222 COVID-19 vaccine.

The chain is built from TRBV2 and TRBJ1-6; D ambiguous. Germline V lookup: CDR1 SNHLY, CDR2 FYNNEI. V was shortened by 3 bases and J by 7 bases, with 10 bases between the two germline ends. The CDR3 is 14 amino acids. CDR3: CASSDGGENSPLHF. The CDR3 DNA sequence: TGTGCCAGCAGTGACGGCGGTGAGAATTCACCCCTCCACTTT.

The chain is built from TRBV30 and TRBJ2-3, with 12 bases fitting TRBD1. Germline CDR1 GTSNPN, CDR2 SVGIG (reference sequence). Unmatched junction bases numbered 17, after V lost 1 base and J lost 0 bases. CDR3 length: 21 amino acids. The CDR3 nucleotides are TGTGCCTGGAGTGGAACCCATCCGGGACAGGGGGCGTTATTTAGCACAGATACGCAGTATTTT. This codes for CAWSGTHPGQGALFSTDTQYF.

This clone was counted a few times. The CDR3 sequence is CASSPQGGSTEAFF. In DNA form, the CDR3 reads TGTGCCAGCAGTCCTCAGGGGGGAAGTACTGAAGCTTTCTTT. The chain is built from TRBV28 and TRBJ1-1; TRBD1 matches at 7 bases. Per the germline V gene, CDR1 is MDHEN and CDR2 is SYDVKM. With 5 bases clipped from V and 5 bases from J, the junction kept 8 bases outside the gene matches. The CDR3 is made up of 14 amino acids.

This chain joins TRBV6-5 and TRBJ1-2; maybe TRBD1 (6 bases). Trimming shortened V by 3 bases and J by 3 bases, and 17 bases separated the two germline ends. There are 16 residues in the CDR3. Germline V lookup: CDR1 MNHEY, CDR2 SVGAGI. The CDR3 sequence is CASSYRSGAQYYGYTF. The CDR3 DNA reads TGTGCCAGCAGTTATCGTTCGGGGGCCCAATACTATGGCTACACCTTC.

The J gene is TRBJ1-2, the V gene TRBV28; 8 positions match TRBD1. The germline V gene has CDR1 MDHEN and CDR2 SYDVKM. This CDR3 region has 15 residues. V trimming: 5 bases; J trimming: 6 bases; junction bases outside the gene matches: 11. The CDR3 nucleotides read TGTGCCAGCAGTCAAGCCGGCCAGGGGGCCCATGGCTACACCTTC. This sequence encodes CASSQAGQGAHGYTF.

The chain joins TRBV5-1 to TRBJ2-1; D possibly corresponds to TRBD2 (6 bases). Trimming took 4 bases from V and 0 from J, leaving 8 bases between them. The CDR3 is 14 amino acids. Germline CDR1 reads SGHRS; CDR2 reads YFSETQ. CDR3 coding DNA: TGCGCCAGCAGCGGGGGGAGCTCCTACAATGAGCAGTTCTTC. The encoded protein is CASSGGSSYNEQFF. Full variable domain (remainder filled in from reference TRBV5-1 and TRBJ2-1): KAGVTQTPRYLIKTRGQQVTLSCSPISGHRSVSWYQQTPGQGLQFLFEYFSETQRNKGNFPGRFSGRQFSNSRSEMNVSTLELGDSALYLCASSGGSSYNEQFFGPGTRLTVL.

The chain links TRBV15 to TRBJ2-5; 7 positions match TRBD2. There are 15 residues in the CDR3. Germline values: CDR1 LNHNV, CDR2 YYDKDF (reference sequence). V shed 0 bases and J 4 bases; nucleotides not matched to a gene: 5. CDR3 amino acids: CATSRDSGGSETQYF. CDR3 DNA: TGTGCCACCAGCAGAGATTCGGGGGGATCAGAGACCCAGTACTTC.

This clone was seen a single time. The chain links TRBV27 to TRBJ1-1, with D unclear. Between the trimmed V and J ends, which lost 2 bases and 7 bases, there was a span of 8 bases. Germline CDR1 and CDR2: MNHEY and SMNVEV (reference sequence). The CDR3 runs 12 residues. CDR3 bases: TGTGCCAGCAGTTTACCCGGGCTTGAAGCTTTCTTT. Amino acids: CASSLPGLEAFF.

The CDR3 coding sequence is TGTGCCACCAGCATGCCGGGACTAGCGGGACCCGGGGGTGAAGATACGCAGTATTTT. As protein: CATSMPGLAGPGGEDTQYF. The V and J genes are TRBV15 and TRBJ2-3; 13 bases map to TRBD2. Germline lookup yields CDR1 LNHNV and CDR2 YYDKDF (reference sequence). V trimming: 4 bases; J trimming: 5 bases; junction bases outside the gene matches: 15. This CDR3 is 19 amino acids long.

The chain links TRBV24-1 to TRBJ1-2; no clear D gene. CDR1 is KGHDR, CDR2 SFDVKD, per germline. The V end was cut by 0 bases, the J end by 2 bases, with 6 bases between. CDR3 size: 14 residues. CDR3 protein: CATSDLSLNYGYTF. The DNA for the CDR3 is TGTGCCACCAGTGATTTGTCCCTAAACTATGGCTACACCTTC.

V usage is TRBV27 and J usage is TRBJ2-2; a weak D match, TRBD1 (6 bases). Germline CDR1 is MNHEY and CDR2 is SMNVEV (reference sequence). The CDR3 extends over 14 amino acids. Trimming removed 7 bases at V and 2 bases at J, with 11 bases between. Written as DNA, the CDR3 is TGTGCCAGCACCAAGGGACAAAACACCGGGGAGCTGTTTTTT. This encodes CASTKGQNTGELFF.

The chain couples TRBV6-1 to TRBJ2-1; 8 bases are shared with TRBD1. Germline trimming cut 4 bases from V and 1 base from J; bases unmatched to any gene: 3. Germline-derived CDR1 and CDR2 are MNHNS and SASEGT. The CDR3 is made up of 15 amino acids. The CDR3 DNA reads TGTGCCAGCAGTGTGACAGGGGTGTCCTACAATGAGCAGTTCTTC. This codes for CASSVTGVSYNEQFF.

V gene TRBV7-2 combines with J gene TRBJ1-1; TRBD1 matches 11 bases. The CDR3 covers 15 residues. Losses at the gene ends were 5 bases for V and 4 bases for J; bases not matched to a gene: 6. Germline CDR1 and CDR2: SGHTA and FQGNSA. The CDR3 here is CASSITGTGGTEAFF. CDR3 nucleotides: TGTGCCAGCAGCATCACCGGGACAGGGGGCACTGAAGCTTTCTTT.

V gene TRBV10-3 combines with J gene TRBJ2-5; weak D call: TRBD1 (5 bases). Trimming removed 3 bases from V and 3 bases from J, with 8 bases in between. Germline CDR1 and CDR2: ENHRY and SYGVKD. The CDR3 runs 13 residues. The CDR3, as DNA: TGTGCCATCAGTGACAGGGCAGAAGAGACCCAGTACTTC. Translated: CAISDRAEETQYF.

The V call is TRBV6-1, the J call TRBJ2-5; weak D call: TRBD2 (5 bases). V lost 2 bases and J 5 bases, leaving 15 bases between the germline ends. CDR3 length equals 15 residues. Looked up from germline, CDR1 is MNHNS and CDR2 is SASEGT. CDR3: CASSELSGSGETQYF. The CDR3 bases are TGTGCCAGCAGTGAATTGTCGGGGAGCGGCGAGACCCAGTACTTC.

The chain is built from TRBV27 and TRBJ1-1; D is uncertain. This CDR3 is 14 amino acids long. V lost 6 bases to trimming and J lost 6 bases, with 17 bases between them. Germline CDR1 is MNHEY and CDR2 is SMNVEV (reference sequence). The CDR3 sequence: CASRDGSEHPEAFF. DNA for the CDR3: TGTGCCAGCAGGGACGGCTCTGAACATCCTGAAGCTTTCTTT.

The V gene is TRBV6-5, the J gene TRBJ2-1, with D perhaps matching TRBD1 or TRBD2 (5 bases each). The CDR3 runs 13 residues. CDR1 and CDR2 (germline): MNHEY, SVGAGI. Trimming removed 0 bases from V and 10 bases from J, with 10 bases in between. The CDR3 DNA reads as TGTGCCAGCAGTTACTCGAGGGCAGGGGAGCAGTTCTTC. Its protein product is CASSYSRAGEQFF.

This chain joins TRBV27 and TRBJ2-2; 11 bases align to TRBD2. Unmatched junction bases numbered 22, after V lost 5 bases and J lost 5 bases. The V gene's germline CDR1 is MNHEY and CDR2 SMNVEV (reference sequence). CDR3 length equals 21 residues. CDR3 nucleotides: TGTGCCAGCAGTCCCCTCCGTGGTAGCGGGAGGGTCGTTAAGGGGACCGGGGAGCTGTTTTTT. This codes for CASSPLRGSGRVVKGTGELFF.

The rearrangement joins TRBV27 to TRBJ1-1; no reliable D call. Germline CDR1 reads MNHEY; CDR2 reads SMNVEV (reference sequence). This CDR3 region has 14 residues. V shed 5 bases and J shed 4 bases, with 14 bases lying between them. The CDR3 DNA follows: TGTGCCAGCAGTCCCTACCTGGCAGGCACTGAAGCTTTCTTT. Translating it yields CASSPYLAGTEAFF.

This chain uses TRBV9 with TRBJ1-1; no definite D call. Germline lookup yields CDR1 SGDLS and CDR2 YYNGEE. This CDR3 region has 13 residues. Trimming took off 2 bases at V and 3 bases at J, with 8 bases between the two ends. CDR3 DNA sequence: TGTGCCAGCAGCGTGGATGGGTACACTGAAGCTTTCTTT. Translating gives CASSVDGYTEAFF.

The chain uses TRBV15 and TRBJ2-6; D unclear. CDR3 length equals 16 residues. Germline CDR1 is LNHNV and CDR2 is YYDKDF (reference sequence). Trimming pared 1 base from V and 2 bases from J, leaving 9 bases between. The CDR3 DNA reads as TGTGCCACCAGCAGAGGAAAGGCCGCTGGGGCCAACGTCCTGACTTTC. Translated: CATSRGKAAGANVLTF.

The CDR3 reads CASSLGVKGRTNEKLFF. As DNA, the CDR3 is TGTGCCAGCAGCTTAGGGGTGAAGGGACGGACTAATGAAAAACTGTTTTTT. The rearrangement joins TRBV7-9 to TRBJ1-4, with a tentative D call TRBD1 (5 bases). Trimming took off 1 base at V and 2 bases at J, with 14 bases between the two ends. The CDR3 is 17 residues long. Germline V gene sequence: CDR1 SEHNR, CDR2 FQNEAQ (reference sequence).

This clone was picked up a small number of times. V and J are TRBV7-9 and TRBJ2-5; 9 bases fit TRBD2. With 3 bases clipped from V and 3 bases from J, the junction kept 5 bases outside the gene matches. Looked up from germline, CDR1 is SEHNR and CDR2 is FQNEAQ (reference sequence). The CDR3 totals 15 residues. The CDR3 DNA is TGTGCCAGCAGCTTTGTGACTAGCGGTAAAGAGACCCAGTACTTC. Its protein product is CASSFVTSGKETQYF. Combining the CDR3 with reference TRBV7-9 and TRBJ2-5 gives the whole variable domain DTGVSQNPRHKITKRGQNVTFRCDPISEHNRLYWYRQTLGQGPEFLTYFQNEAQLEKSRLLSDRFSAERPKGSFSTLEIQRTEQGDSAMYLCASSFVTSGKETQYFGPGTRLLVL.

This chain connects TRBV28 to TRBJ1-2, with a weak D call TRBD1 (5 bases). CDR3 size: 16 residues. Germline CDR1 reads MDHEN; CDR2 reads SYDVKM. Trimming stripped 3 bases from V and 3 bases from J, with 17 bases between. The CDR3 here is CASSFSYSGRDYGYTF. As DNA, the CDR3 is TGTGCCAGCAGTTTCTCGTATTCAGGGAGGGACTATGGCTACACCTTC.